This T cell receptor beta chain was identified during a study of T cell changes during pregnancy in multiple sclerosis. The V gene end was trimmed by 3 bases and the J gene end by 2 bases; junction bases not matched to a gene: 2. The CDR3 extends over 15 amino acids. Germline-derived CDR1 and CDR2 are MDHEN and SYDVKM. Using immunoSEQ multiplex PCR, the repertoire was profiled, and TCRdb retains in-frame clones only, with some absent. The sample has 35,000 to 45,000 clones, 85% to 95% seen once. This sequence originates from a female donor with multiple sclerosis, enrolled in a pregnancy study. Sample: peripheral blood. The chain couples TRBV28 to TRBJ2-1; 9 bases match TRBD1. CDR3 nucleotide sequence: TGTGCCAGCAGTTTGACAGGGGGACCCTACAATGAGCAGTTCTTC. This gives the protein CASSLTGGPYNEQFF.